These T cell receptor beta chains were read from a single sample in a study of molecular identifiers for immune sequencing clone quantification. TCRdb ran MiXCR on the PCR reads and lists one entry per CDR3 protein. The sample lists about 640,000 distinct CDR3 sequences, approximately 20% seen once, with roughly 0.85% in the top ten. Sequencing was done on a sample of naive CD8+ T cells from blood, with Jurkat cell RNA spiked in. All receptors derive from a human donor in good health. Some libraries in this study had Jurkat cell RNA spiked in. Both conserved end residues are part of each CDR3. A D gene is named only where the DNA matches it firmly. The size field is filled for only some rows; it gives once, few, many or a size class.

CDR3nt: TGTGCCAGCAGCGTCATGAACACTGAAGCTTTCTTT; CDR3aa: CASSVMNTEAFF; v_gene: TRBV5-4; abundance: many; d_gene: -; len: 12; j_gene: TRBJ1-1
CDR3nt: TGCGCCAGCAGCCCCGGGACAGGGGACTACTATGGCTACACCTTC; CDR3aa: CASSPGTGDYYGYTF; v_gene: TRBV4-1; abundance: many; d_gene: TRBD1; len: 15; j_gene: TRBJ1-2
CDR3nt: TGTGCCAGCAGCGTCACAGGGTTGAACACTGAAGCTTTCTTT; CDR3aa: CASSVTGLNTEAFF; v_gene: TRBV9; abundance: many; d_gene: -; len: 14; j_gene: TRBJ1-1
CDR3nt: TGTGCCAGCAGTTTCTCGGGAGCGGGGCACTACGAGCAGTACTTC; CDR3aa: CASSFSGAGHYEQYF; v_gene: TRBV27; abundance: -; d_gene: TRBD2; len: 15; j_gene: TRBJ2-7
CDR3nt: TGCAGCGTTCCCAGCTTAAACACAGATACGCAGTATTTT; CDR3aa: CSVPSLNTDTQYF; v_gene: TRBV29-1; abundance: many; d_gene: -; len: 13; j_gene: TRBJ2-3
CDR3nt: TGTGCCAGCAGCCAAGGTGTTAGCGGGAGGGATATATACAATGAGCAGTTCTTC; CDR3aa: CASSQGVSGRDIYNEQFF; v_gene: TRBV4-2; abundance: few; d_gene: TRBD2; len: 18; j_gene: TRBJ2-1
CDR3nt: TGCGCCAGCAGCCAGGGGCCGGCAGGGGTACCCTCGAACACCGGGGAGCTGTTTTTT; CDR3aa: CASSQGPAGVPSNTGELFF; v_gene: TRBV4-1; abundance: many; d_gene: -; len: 19; j_gene: TRBJ2-2
CDR3nt: TGTGCCAGCAGTAAACTAGCGGGAGGGAACAATGAGCAGTTCTTC; CDR3aa: CASSKLAGGNNEQFF; v_gene: TRBV6-5; abundance: -; d_gene: TRBD2; len: 15; j_gene: TRBJ2-1
CDR3nt: TGTGCCAGCAGCCAAGCCAGGACCTCCTACGAGCAGTACTTC; CDR3aa: CASSQARTSYEQYF; v_gene: TRBV3-1; abundance: -; d_gene: -; len: 14; j_gene: TRBJ2-7
CDR3nt: TGTGCCAGTACCACCGGGACTAGCGGGGGAAGGGACACGCAGTATTTT; CDR3aa: CASTTGTSGGRDTQYF; v_gene: TRBV19; abundance: -; d_gene: TRBD2; len: 16; j_gene: TRBJ2-3
CDR3nt: TGCAGTGCTAGAGATCGATCCAGGGGTCGTTACGAGCAGTACTTC; CDR3aa: CSARDRSRGRYEQYF; v_gene: TRBV20-1; abundance: many; d_gene: -; len: 15; j_gene: TRBJ2-7
CDR3nt: TGTGCCAGCAGGCGCACTAGCGGGAGGTGGACCTACAATGAGCAGTTCTTC; CDR3aa: CASRRTSGRWTYNEQFF; v_gene: TRBV6-1; abundance: many; d_gene: TRBD2; len: 17; j_gene: TRBJ2-1
CDR3nt: TGTGCCAGCAGCCGCTTAAATGCCTACAAGCAGTACTTC; CDR3aa: CASSRLNAYKQYF; v_gene: TRBV7-6; abundance: once; d_gene: -; len: 13; j_gene: TRBJ2-7
CDR3nt: TGTGCCAGCAGTCTCCATCCCAGCGCGGGCTGGTATTTT; CDR3aa: CASSLHPSAGWYF; v_gene: TRBV27; abundance: many; d_gene: -; len: 13; j_gene: TRBJ2-3
CDR3nt: TGTGCCAGTAAACAGCCAAAAGGCTACACCTTC; CDR3aa: CASKQPKGYTF; v_gene: TRBV19; abundance: many; d_gene: -; len: 11; j_gene: TRBJ1-2
CDR3nt: TGTGCCTTCCTAGCGGGAGCGGCCGGGGAGCTGTTTTTT; CDR3aa: CAFLAGAAGELFF; v_gene: TRBV30; abundance: few; d_gene: TRBD2; len: 13; j_gene: TRBJ2-2
CDR3nt: TGTGCCAGCAGTTTTCGGGGCGGCTATGGCTACACCTTC; CDR3aa: CASSFRGGYGYTF; v_gene: TRBV28; abundance: -; d_gene: -; len: 13; j_gene: TRBJ1-2
CDR3nt: TGCGCCAGCAGCCAAGATAGGGAGGGGGGGCAGGACACTGAAGCTTTCTTT; CDR3aa: CASSQDREGGQDTEAFF; v_gene: TRBV4-3; abundance: -; d_gene: -; len: 17; j_gene: TRBJ1-1
CDR3nt: TGTGCCAGCAGTCAAGGACTGCAGTCAGCTTTCTTT; CDR3aa: CASSQGLQSAFF; v_gene: TRBV6-5; abundance: many; d_gene: -; len: 12; j_gene: TRBJ1-1
CDR3nt: TGCGCCAGCAGCCAAGATTTGGCTAGCGGGAGAACAGATACGCAGTATTTT; CDR3aa: CASSQDLASGRTDTQYF; v_gene: TRBV4-3; abundance: many; d_gene: TRBD2; len: 17; j_gene: TRBJ2-3
CDR3nt: TGTGCCAGCAGCGTACTTGACACGAGCACAGATACGCAGTATTTT; CDR3aa: CASSVLDTSTDTQYF; v_gene: TRBV9; abundance: many; d_gene: -; len: 15; j_gene: TRBJ2-3
CDR3nt: TGCGCCAGCAGCTACTACGGGGCTCCCTACGAGCAGTACTTC; CDR3aa: CASSYYGAPYEQYF; v_gene: TRBV5-1; abundance: -; d_gene: -; len: 14; j_gene: TRBJ2-7
CDR3nt: TGCGCCAGCAGCCAAGAGCCAGGGGCTACCTACACTGAAGCTTTCTTT; CDR3aa: CASSQEPGATYTEAFF; v_gene: TRBV4-1; abundance: few; d_gene: -; len: 16; j_gene: TRBJ1-1
CDR3nt: TGTGCCAGCAGTTTAGCGTGGGGTTCGGATCAGCCCCAGCATTTT; CDR3aa: CASSLAWGSDQPQHF; v_gene: TRBV12-3/TRBV12-4; abundance: -; d_gene: -; len: 15; j_gene: TRBJ1-5
CDR3nt: TGTGCCAGCAGCTATACAGGGAATCAGCCCCAGCATTTT; CDR3aa: CASSYTGNQPQHF; v_gene: TRBV5-5; abundance: few; d_gene: -; len: 13; j_gene: TRBJ1-5
CDR3nt: TGTGCCAGCAGCCAAGGGGGTTTCGGGCAAGAGACCCAGTACTTC; CDR3aa: CASSQGGFGQETQYF; v_gene: TRBV14; abundance: few; d_gene: -; len: 15; j_gene: TRBJ2-5
CDR3nt: TGTGCCAGCAGTAGGGGACAGATGAACACTGAAGCTTTCTTT; CDR3aa: CASSRGQMNTEAFF; v_gene: TRBV28; abundance: many; d_gene: TRBD1; len: 14; j_gene: TRBJ1-1
CDR3nt: TGTGCCATCAGTTCCTGGGACAGGGGAAACTTTAACACAGATACGCAGTATTTT; CDR3aa: CAISSWDRGNFNTDTQYF; v_gene: TRBV10-3; abundance: few; d_gene: TRBD1; len: 18; j_gene: TRBJ2-3
CDR3nt: TGTGCTAGTGTGTCATACAATGAGCAGTTCTTC; CDR3aa: CASVSYNEQFF; v_gene: TRBV12-5; abundance: many; d_gene: -; len: 11; j_gene: TRBJ2-1
CDR3nt: TGTGCCAGCAGCTTAGTCGCGGCGGGAGGGCCTTTCGAGCAGTACTTC; CDR3aa: CASSLVAAGGPFEQYF; v_gene: TRBV13; abundance: -; d_gene: TRBD2; len: 16; j_gene: TRBJ2-7
CDR3nt: TGTGCCAGAGAGGGGAACGGGACAGAATACGAGCAGTACTTC; CDR3aa: CAREGNGTEYEQYF; v_gene: TRBV2; abundance: -; d_gene: TRBD1; len: 14; j_gene: TRBJ2-7
CDR3nt: TGTGCCAGCAGTGAAGGTATACAGGCGAGTGGCACTGAAGCTTTCTTT; CDR3aa: CASSEGIQASGTEAFF; v_gene: TRBV2; abundance: many; d_gene: -; len: 16; j_gene: TRBJ1-1
CDR3nt: TGTGCCAGCAGTCAATGGACAGGAGCCTACGAGCAGTACTTC; CDR3aa: CASSQWTGAYEQYF; v_gene: TRBV27; abundance: many; d_gene: TRBD1; len: 14; j_gene: TRBJ2-7
CDR3nt: TGTGCCAGCCAAGGACTAGCGGACCGCACCGGGGAGCTGTTTTTT; CDR3aa: CASQGLADRTGELFF; v_gene: TRBV12-3/TRBV12-4; abundance: many; d_gene: TRBD2; len: 15; j_gene: TRBJ2-2
CDR3nt: TGTGCCAGCAGCCAACCGCACGATGAGACCCAGTACTTC; CDR3aa: CASSQPHDETQYF; v_gene: TRBV3-1; abundance: many; d_gene: -; len: 13; j_gene: TRBJ2-5
CDR3nt: TGTGCCAGCGGCTCTAGTAGAACTGGGGCCAACGTCCTGACTTTC; CDR3aa: CASGSSRTGANVLTF; v_gene: TRBV13; abundance: -; d_gene: -; len: 15; j_gene: TRBJ2-6
CDR3nt: TGTGCCAGCAAGGGCGGGGAATACGAGCAGTACTTC; CDR3aa: CASKGGEYEQYF; v_gene: TRBV6-5; abundance: many; d_gene: -; len: 12; j_gene: TRBJ2-7
CDR3nt: TGTGCCAGCCGGATGTCGTCGGGGAGCACAGATACGCAGTATTTT; CDR3aa: CASRMSSGSTDTQYF; v_gene: TRBV12-3/TRBV12-4; abundance: few; d_gene: -; len: 15; j_gene: TRBJ2-3
CDR3nt: TGTGCCAGCAGTCTGGTAGCGGGCGGTACCTACGAGCAGTACTTC; CDR3aa: CASSLVAGGTYEQYF; v_gene: TRBV6-5; abundance: many; d_gene: TRBD2; len: 15; j_gene: TRBJ2-7
CDR3nt: TGTGCCAGCACTCAGGGGAGCACTGAAGCTTTCTTT; CDR3aa: CASTQGSTEAFF; v_gene: TRBV12-3/TRBV12-4; abundance: many; d_gene: -; len: 12; j_gene: TRBJ1-1
CDR3nt: TGTGCCAGCAGCGCCCTATGGGGGGCCGACCCCTATGGCTACACCTTC; CDR3aa: CASSALWGADPYGYTF; v_gene: TRBV9; abundance: few; d_gene: -; len: 16; j_gene: TRBJ1-2
CDR3nt: TGTGCCAGCAGCTTAGTAGCGGGGGGGATGGGAGATACGCAGTATTTT; CDR3aa: CASSLVAGGMGDTQYF; v_gene: TRBV7-2; abundance: -; d_gene: TRBD2; len: 16; j_gene: TRBJ2-3